These 3 T cell receptor beta chains share one sample of origin, sequenced in a study of CD8 T cells in ankylosing spondylitis. TCRdb re-called the 5' RACE reads with MiXCR, one entry per CDR3 protein. The sample lists 750,000 to 850,000 distinct CDR3 sequences; 10% to 15% were seen once. Broader study findings: In ankylosing spondylitis blood, a motif of roughly 8 highly homologous TCR beta variants appeared characteristic.

For these receptors, no antigen is known. Material for sequencing was blood, either unsorted or a sorted T cell fraction (not recorded which). Receptor source: a male donor with ankylosing spondylitis.

This chain uses TRBV20-1 with TRBJ2-3; weak D call: TRBD2 (6 bases). The germline V gene has CDR1 DFQATT and CDR2 SNEGSKA (reference sequence). The CDR3 runs 11 residues. Trimming left V 8 bases short and J 0 bases short, with 6 bases between. The CDR3 DNA is TGCAGTAGCGGGAGCACAGATACGCAGTATTTT. It translates to CSSGSTDTQYF.

This clonotype was recorded a few times. The chain joins TRBV5-1 to TRBJ1-4; D call uncertain. Looked up from germline, CDR1 is SGHRS and CDR2 is YFSETQ. V was trimmed by 2 bases and J by 4 bases, leaving 6 bases between them. The CDR3 spans 13 residues. CDR3 DNA sequence: TGCGCCAGCAGCTTCGCCATTAATGAAAAACTGTTTTTT. Protein: CASSFAINEKLFF.

This rearrangement joins TRBV6-1 to TRBJ2-5; maybe TRBD1 (6 bases). This CDR3 is built from 14 residues. Between the trimmed V and J ends, which lost 6 bases and 5 bases, there was a span of 16 bases. Germline V CDR1 and CDR2: MNHNS, SASEGT. DNA for the CDR3: TGTGCCAGCAGAACAGGGCCCTTCCCTGAGACCCAGTACTTC. This sequence encodes CASRTGPFPETQYF.